The next 18 T cell receptor beta chains were all read from a single sample in a study of T cells in Graves' hyperthyroidism and ophthalmopathy. Amplification yielded TCR beta CDR3 regions, with RNA transcripts as the source. Primed by the HTBI set, a first-round RT-PCR was run on the TCR CDR3. From the multiplex PCR reads, TCRdb called clonotypes with MiXCR, one entry per CDR3 protein. The top ten hold around 7.8% of the sample, which has about 590,000 distinct CDR3 sequences, roughly 14% seen once. The sample consisted of blood. The receptors derive from a woman in her 30s with Graves' hyperthyroidism.

This clonotype was counted between two and nine times. The chain is built from TRBV5-1 and TRBJ1-4; 8 nucleotides agree with TRBD1. This CDR3 contains 14 residues. The trim removed 4 bases at V and 7 bases at J, leaving 6 bases unmatched. The germline V gene encodes CDR1 SGHRS and CDR2 YFSETQ. Here the CDR3 reads CASSPGQEGEKLFF. The CDR3 DNA sequence: TGCGCCAGCAGCCCGGGACAGGAGGGTGAAAAACTGTTTTTT.

This clonotype has only a few counts. The rearrangement links TRBV14 to TRBJ2-7, with 7 bases identical to TRBD1. With 2 bases clipped from V and 1 base from J, the junction kept 5 bases outside the gene matches. The germline V gene has CDR1 SGHDN and CDR2 FVKESK. This CDR3 has 15 amino acids. The CDR3 sequence is CASSQRDRLSYEQYF. The CDR3 DNA follows: TGTGCCAGCAGCCAACGGGACAGACTATCCTACGAGCAGTACTTC.

The gene calls are TRBV5-1 and TRBJ1-2; 10 nucleotides match TRBD1. CDR3 length: 15 residues. CDR1 and CDR2 (germline): SGHRS, YFSETQ. The V and J ends lost 5 bases and 3 bases, in that order; junction bases with no gene match: 7. The CDR3 reads CASRSGTGVHYGYTF. Here the CDR3 DNA reads TGCGCCAGCAGGTCCGGGACAGGGGTCCACTATGGCTACACCTTC.

In its sample, this clonotype was seen a few times. J is TRBJ2-1 and V is TRBV25-1, with D possibly matching TRBD2 (5 bases). Trimming removed 3 bases from V and 3 bases from J, with 12 bases in between. Looked up from germline, CDR1 is MGHDK and CDR2 is SYGVNS. This CDR3 spans 15 amino acids. Here the CDR3 reads CASSEGSGYYNEQFF. The CDR3 nucleotides are TGTGCCAGCAGTGAGGGGAGCGGCTACTACAATGAGCAGTTCTTC.

This clonotype has a handful of counts. The chain employs TRBV20-1 and TRBJ2-1; TRBD2 is a possible D gene (6 bases). CDR1 and CDR2 from the germline V gene are DFQATT and SNEGSKA (reference sequence). Trimming pared 0 bases from V and 8 bases from J, leaving 14 bases between. CDR3 size: 14 residues. CDR3 loop: CSARDPRGTHEQFF. The DNA for the CDR3 is TGCAGTGCTAGAGATCCCCGGGGGACCCATGAGCAGTTCTTC.

This clonotype was seen ten or more times. The V and J genes are TRBV7-2 and TRBJ2-5; 11 nucleotides match TRBD2. Germline-derived CDR1 and CDR2 are SGHTA and FQGNSA. This CDR3 contains 17 residues. V shed 1 base, J shed 8 bases, and the junction held 12 bases outside the gene matches. CDR3 sequence (DNA): TGTGCCAGCAGCTTAGTAGGGACGAGTAGCGGGGGGGGTACCCAGTACTTC. This sequence encodes CASSLVGTSSGGGTQYF.

The gene calls are TRBV15 and TRBJ2-7; the D is unclear. V gave up 5 bases and J gave up 0 bases, with 11 bases separating them. From germline, CDR1 is LNHNV and CDR2 YYDKDF (reference sequence). The length of the CDR3 is 14 residues. The CDR3 nucleotides read TGTGCCACCAGCCCGCTGTCCGGCTCCTACGAGCAGTACTTC. The encoded protein is CATSPLSGSYEQYF.

The chain is built from TRBV6-2 or TRBV6-3 and TRBJ1-1; D remains ambiguous. CDR1 and CDR2 (germline): MNHEY, SVGEGT. This CDR3 has 12 residues. The V gene lost 4 bases and the J gene lost 7 bases, with 10 bases spanning the gap. DNA for the CDR3: TGTGCCAGCAGTTTCCTGGGAGGTGAAGCTTTCTTT. Translating gives CASSFLGGEAFF.

The chain recombines TRBV6-2 or TRBV6-3 with TRBJ2-3, with D possibly called TRBD1 or TRBD2 (6 bases each). The CDR3 runs to 14 residues. Germline loops: CDR1 MNHEY, CDR2 SVGEGT. The V end lost 2 bases, the J end lost 5 bases, and 11 bases lay between the germline ends. The CDR3 DNA sequence: TGTGCCAGCAGTTACGGAGGGGGGAAAGATACGCAGTATTTT. As protein: CASSYGGGKDTQYF.

This clonotype was found many times. The V call is TRBV6-2 or TRBV6-3, the J call TRBJ2-1; 7 bases align to TRBD2. The V and J ends lost 7 bases and 4 bases, in that order; junction bases with no gene match: 7. The CDR3 runs 14 residues. Germline assignment: CDR1 MNHEY and CDR2 SVGEGT. CDR3: CASKLADRYNEQFF. DNA for the CDR3: TGTGCCAGCAAGCTAGCGGATCGATACAATGAGCAGTTCTTC.

This rearrangement joins TRBV19 to TRBJ2-3, with 8 positions matching TRBD2. The CDR3 consists of 17 residues. V was clipped by 5 bases and J by 0 bases; unmatched bases: 10. Germline V gene data show CDR1 as LNHDA and CDR2 as SQIVND (reference sequence). The CDR3 nucleotides read TGTGCCAGTAGTCGCCGACTAGCGCACTCTAGCACAGATACGCAGTATTTT. Its translation: CASSRRLAHSSTDTQYF.

This clonotype was seen many times. This rearrangement joins TRBV30 to TRBJ2-7; TRBD2 aligns across 7 bases. With 5 bases clipped from V and 2 bases from J, the junction kept 15 bases outside the gene matches. CDR1 GTSNPN and CDR2 SVGIG come from the germline V gene (reference sequence). The CDR3 has 16 residues. CDR3 DNA sequence: TGTGCCTGGGCACATGGCCGGGACTACAGAACCTACGAGCAGTACTTC. Its translation is CAWAHGRDYRTYEQYF. Complete variable domain (other parts from reference TRBV30 and TRBJ2-7): SQTIHQWPATLVQPVGSPLSLECTVEGTSNPNLYWYRQAAGRGLQLLFYSVGIGQISSEVPQNLSASRPQDRQFILSSKKLLLSDSGFYLCAWAHGRDYRTYEQYFGPGTRLTVT.

The rearrangement links TRBV9 to TRBJ2-2; TRBD1 agrees at 8 bases. This CDR3 has 16 residues. Germline CDR1 is SGDLS and CDR2 is YYNGEE. V was pared by 3 bases and J by 2 bases, with 6 bases of the junction left unmatched. This chain's CDR3 is CASSAMTGANTGELFF. The CDR3, as DNA: TGTGCCAGCAGCGCAATGACAGGGGCAAACACCGGGGAGCTGTTTTTT.

This clonotype was detected ten times or more. This chain links TRBV20-1 with TRBJ2-3; D remains unclear. The V and J ends lost 8 bases and 6 bases respectively, with 12 bases between them. Per germline, CDR1 DFQATT and CDR2 SNEGSKA (reference sequence). This CDR3 has 11 amino acids. CDR3 in DNA: TGCAGTCACGCCTCGTGGGATACGCAGTATTTT. As protein: CSHASWDTQYF.

This clonotype was recorded many times. This chain connects TRBV7-9 to TRBJ2-3, with 8 bases matching TRBD2. Germline V gene sequence: CDR1 SEHNR, CDR2 FQNEAQ (reference sequence). V gave up 5 bases and J gave up 2 bases; unmatched junction bases: 6. The CDR3 runs to 15 residues. CDR3 bases: TGTGCCAGCAGCCGACTAGCGACCTCCACAGATACGCAGTATTTT. It is translated as CASSRLATSTDTQYF.

At least ten counts were recorded for this clonotype. This rearrangement joins TRBV20-1 to TRBJ1-1; D remains unclear. V shed 1 base and J shed 10 bases, with 10 bases lying between them. The CDR3 is 11 amino acids. The V gene's germline CDR1 is DFQATT and CDR2 SNEGSKA (reference sequence). This chain's CDR3 is CSARGAPGAFF. CDR3 coding DNA: TGCAGTGCTAGAGGCGCTCCGGGAGCTTTCTTT.

There are many counts of this clonotype. This rearrangement joins TRBV27 to TRBJ2-3; no clear D. Trimming removed 0 bases from V and 4 bases from J, with 14 bases in between. The CDR3 loop spans 16 amino acids. Germline loops: CDR1 MNHEY, CDR2 SMNVEV (reference sequence). The CDR3 DNA sequence: TGTGCCAGCAGTTTATCGAGTTTCGGGTTCGCAGATACGCAGTATTTT. Residues: CASSLSSFGFADTQYF.

V usage is TRBV5-8 and J usage is TRBJ1-2; 9 bases are a match to TRBD1. The germline V gene encodes CDR1 SGHTS and CDR2 YDEGEE. The CDR3 extends over 15 amino acids. V gave up 2 bases and J gave up 7 bases; unmatched junction bases: 9. The CDR3, as DNA: TGTGCCAGCAGCTTCGGGGTACAGGGGGCTCTTGGCTACACCTTC. It translates to CASSFGVQGALGYTF.